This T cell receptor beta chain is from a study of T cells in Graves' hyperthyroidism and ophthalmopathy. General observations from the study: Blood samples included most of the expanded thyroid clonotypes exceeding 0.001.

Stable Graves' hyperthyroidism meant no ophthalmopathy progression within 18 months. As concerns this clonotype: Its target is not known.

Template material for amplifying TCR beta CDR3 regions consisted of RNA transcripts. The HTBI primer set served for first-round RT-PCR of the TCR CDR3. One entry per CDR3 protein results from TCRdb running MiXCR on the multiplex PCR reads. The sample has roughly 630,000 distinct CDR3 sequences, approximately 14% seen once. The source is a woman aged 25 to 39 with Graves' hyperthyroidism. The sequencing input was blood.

The CDR3 reads CSSEERKGLNTEAFF. DNA for the CDR3: TGCAGCTCGGAAGAAAGGAAGGGGTTGAACACTGAAGCTTTCTTT. The chain recombines TRBV29-1 with TRBJ1-1, with TRBD1 as a possible D gene (5 bases). The CDR3 covers 15 residues. CDR1 is SQVTM, CDR2 ANQGSEA, per germline. V lost 8 bases and J lost 0, with 19 bases in between.